The TCR beta chain under discussion was sequenced for a study of shared clonotypes between healthy human individuals. The J segment lost 6 bases and the V segment lost 5 bases, leaving 4 bases of the junction unmatched. The CDR3 is 14 amino acids. The germline V gene has CDR1 SGHVS and CDR2 FNYEAQ. Concerning this clone itself: Additional DNA sequences in this sample encode the identical CDR3.

TCRdb's copy holds only in-frame clones and misses some; the assay was immunoSEQ multiplex PCR. The table lists about 800,000 clones, just over 95% of them singletons. Selected positively for CCR7 and CD45RO-negative, naive CD8 cells excluded terminally differentiated effector memory CD45RA+ cells. Every donor, a Caucasian adult, lived in Nashville, Tennessee. The sequence was obtained from a man aged 25 to 40 in good health. Material for sequencing was naive CD8+ T cells sorted from blood. The chain recombines TRBV7-6 with TRBJ2-3; 11 bases align to TRBD2. The CDR3 DNA reads as TGTGCCAGCAGCCTCCGACTAGCGGGGGATACGCAGTATTTT. This encodes CASSLRLAGDTQYF.